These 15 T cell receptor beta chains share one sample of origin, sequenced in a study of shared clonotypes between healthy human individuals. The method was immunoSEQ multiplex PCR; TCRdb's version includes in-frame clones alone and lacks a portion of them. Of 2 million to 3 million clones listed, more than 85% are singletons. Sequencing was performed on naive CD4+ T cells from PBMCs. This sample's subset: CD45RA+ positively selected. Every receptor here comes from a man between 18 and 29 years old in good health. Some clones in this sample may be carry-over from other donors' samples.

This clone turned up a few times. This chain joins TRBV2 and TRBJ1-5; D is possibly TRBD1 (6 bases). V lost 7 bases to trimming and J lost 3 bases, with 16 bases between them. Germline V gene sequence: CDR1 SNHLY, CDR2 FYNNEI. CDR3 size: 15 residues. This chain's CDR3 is CASNRQAGDNQPQHF. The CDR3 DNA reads TGTGCCAGCAACAGACAGGCTGGAGACAATCAGCCCCAGCATTTT. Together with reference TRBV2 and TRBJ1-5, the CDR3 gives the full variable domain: EPEVTQTPSHQVTQMGQEVILRCVPISNHLYFYWYRQILGQKVEFLVSFYNNEISEKSEIFDDQFSVERPDGSNFTLKIRSTKLEDSAMYFCASNRQAGDNQPQHFGDGTRLSIL.

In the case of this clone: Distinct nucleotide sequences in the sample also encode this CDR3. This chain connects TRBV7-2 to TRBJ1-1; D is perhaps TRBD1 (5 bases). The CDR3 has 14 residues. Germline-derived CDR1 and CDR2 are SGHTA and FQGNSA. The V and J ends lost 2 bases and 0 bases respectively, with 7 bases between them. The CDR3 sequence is CASSLQGLNTEAFF. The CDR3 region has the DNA TGTGCCAGCAGCTTACAGGGTCTGAACACTGAAGCTTTCTTT.

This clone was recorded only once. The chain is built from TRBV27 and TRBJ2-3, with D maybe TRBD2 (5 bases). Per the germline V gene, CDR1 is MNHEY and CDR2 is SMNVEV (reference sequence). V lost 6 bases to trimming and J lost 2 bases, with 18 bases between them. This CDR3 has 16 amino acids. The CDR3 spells CASRDGGVQPTDTQYF. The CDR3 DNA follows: TGTGCCAGCAGGGACGGAGGAGTCCAGCCCACAGATACGCAGTATTTT.

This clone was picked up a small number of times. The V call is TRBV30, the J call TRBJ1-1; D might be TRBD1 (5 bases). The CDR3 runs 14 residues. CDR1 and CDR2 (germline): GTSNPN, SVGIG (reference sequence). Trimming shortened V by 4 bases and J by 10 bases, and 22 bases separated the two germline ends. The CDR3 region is CAWIPGLNRRGAFF. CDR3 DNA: TGTGCCTGGATACCGGGACTCAACCGAAGGGGAGCTTTCTTT.

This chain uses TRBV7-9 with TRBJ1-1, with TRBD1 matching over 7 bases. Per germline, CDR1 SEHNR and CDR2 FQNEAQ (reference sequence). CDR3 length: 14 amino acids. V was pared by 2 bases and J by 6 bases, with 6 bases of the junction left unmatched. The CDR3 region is CASSLMTGSAEAFF. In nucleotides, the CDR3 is TGTGCCAGCAGCTTAATGACAGGGAGCGCTGAAGCTTTCTTT.

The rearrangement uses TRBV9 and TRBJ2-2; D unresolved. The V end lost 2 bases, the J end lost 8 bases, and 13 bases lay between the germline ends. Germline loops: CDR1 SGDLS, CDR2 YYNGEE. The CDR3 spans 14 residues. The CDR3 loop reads CASSVGRVAGELFF. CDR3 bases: TGTGCCAGCAGCGTTGGCCGAGTCGCAGGGGAGCTGTTTTTT.

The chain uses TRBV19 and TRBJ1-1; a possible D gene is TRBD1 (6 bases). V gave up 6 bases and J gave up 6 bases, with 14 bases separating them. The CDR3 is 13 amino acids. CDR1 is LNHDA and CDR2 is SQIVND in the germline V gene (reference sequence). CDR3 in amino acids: CASRGGVWAEAFF. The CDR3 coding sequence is TGTGCCAGTAGAGGGGGGGTTTGGGCTGAAGCTTTCTTT.

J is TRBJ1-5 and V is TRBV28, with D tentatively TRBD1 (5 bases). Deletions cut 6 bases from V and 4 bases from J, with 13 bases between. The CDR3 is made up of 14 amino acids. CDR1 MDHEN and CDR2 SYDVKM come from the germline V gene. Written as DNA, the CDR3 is TGTGCCAGCAGCGGCAGGGTGGGGAATCAGCCCCAGCATTTT. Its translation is CASSGRVGNQPQHF.

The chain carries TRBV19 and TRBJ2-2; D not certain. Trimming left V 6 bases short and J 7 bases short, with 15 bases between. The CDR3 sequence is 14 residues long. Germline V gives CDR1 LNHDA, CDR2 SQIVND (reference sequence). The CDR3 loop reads CASSPLGSGGELFF. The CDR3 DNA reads TGTGCCAGTAGCCCTCTAGGATCGGGCGGGGAGCTGTTTTTT.

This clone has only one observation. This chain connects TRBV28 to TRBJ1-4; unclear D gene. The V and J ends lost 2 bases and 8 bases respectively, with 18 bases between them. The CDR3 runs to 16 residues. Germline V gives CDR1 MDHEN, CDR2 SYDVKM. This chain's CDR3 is CASSLAGFQVEEKLFF. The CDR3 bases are TGTGCCAGCAGTTTAGCGGGATTCCAGGTTGAGGAAAAACTGTTTTTT.

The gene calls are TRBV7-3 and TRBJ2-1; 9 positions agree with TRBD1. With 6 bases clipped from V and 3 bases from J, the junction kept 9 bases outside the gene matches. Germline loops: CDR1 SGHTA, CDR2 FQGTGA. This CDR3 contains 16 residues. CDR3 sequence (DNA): TGTGCCAGCAGGTCGCATCCGGGACAGGGCTACAATGAGCAGTTCTTC. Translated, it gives CASRSHPGQGYNEQFF.

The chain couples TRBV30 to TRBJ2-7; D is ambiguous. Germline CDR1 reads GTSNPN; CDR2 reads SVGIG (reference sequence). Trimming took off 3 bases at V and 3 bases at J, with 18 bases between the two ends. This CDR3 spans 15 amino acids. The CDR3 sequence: CAWSRRAGASYEQYF. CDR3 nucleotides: TGTGCCTGGAGCCGTAGGGCAGGAGCCAGCTACGAGCAGTACTTC.

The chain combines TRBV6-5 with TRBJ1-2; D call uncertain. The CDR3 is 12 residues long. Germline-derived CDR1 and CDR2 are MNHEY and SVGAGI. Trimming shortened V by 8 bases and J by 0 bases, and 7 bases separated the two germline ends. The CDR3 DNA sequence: TGTGCCAGCGCCAACCCTAACTATGGCTACACCTTC. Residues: CASANPNYGYTF.

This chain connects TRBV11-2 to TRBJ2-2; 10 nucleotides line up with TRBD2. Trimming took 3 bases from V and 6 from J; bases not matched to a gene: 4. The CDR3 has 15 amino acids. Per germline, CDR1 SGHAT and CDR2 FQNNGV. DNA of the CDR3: TGTGCCAGCAGCTTCCCGGGACTAGCGTCCGGGGAGCTGTTTTTT. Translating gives CASSFPGLASGELFF.

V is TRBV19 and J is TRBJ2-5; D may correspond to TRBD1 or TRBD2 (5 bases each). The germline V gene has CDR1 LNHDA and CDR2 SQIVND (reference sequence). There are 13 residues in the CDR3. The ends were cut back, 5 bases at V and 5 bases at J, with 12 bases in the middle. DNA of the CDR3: TGTGCCAGTAGTTTCCGGGACGGGGAGACCCAGTACTTC. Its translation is CASSFRDGETQYF.